A selection of T cell receptor beta chains follows, all from one sample in a study of blood T cell repertoires in COVID-19. TCRdb's copy holds only in-frame clones and misses some; the assay was immunoSEQ multiplex PCR. The sample lists more than 200,000 clones, approximately 78% occurring once. The material sequenced was peripheral blood. These receptors all come from a woman older than 75 with acute or convalescent COVID-19. Each CDR3 is given with its conserved first and last residue. The order of the fields is V gene, D gene, J gene, clone size, CDR3 protein, CDR3 DNA. The D gene is left open where the match is weak. Size tells how often a clone was seen (once, few, many) or the class of an expanded clone, and some rows leave it out.

v_gene: TRBV3-1/TRBV3-2
d_gene: TRBD1
j_gene: TRBJ2-5
abundance: .
CDR3aa: CASSQDHDRVATQYF
CDR3nt: TGTGCCAGCAGCCAAGATCACGACAGGGTGGCGACCCAGTACTTC

v_gene: TRBV5-4
d_gene: .
j_gene: TRBJ1-1
abundance: .
CDR3aa: CASKGSRQPNTEAFF
CDR3nt: TGTGCCAGCAAGGGTAGTAGACAGCCGAACACTGAAGCTTTCTTT

v_gene: TRBV4-3
d_gene: TRBD1
j_gene: TRBJ1-4
abundance: .
CDR3aa: CASSQEVYRGDEKLFF
CDR3nt: TGCGCCAGCAGCCAAGAGGTCTACAGGGGGGATGAAAAACTGTTTTTT

v_gene: TRBV15
d_gene: TRBD1
j_gene: TRBJ1-4
abundance: .
CDR3aa: CATSREWPGQAATNEKLFF
CDR3nt: TGTGCCACCAGCAGAGAATGGCCGGGACAGGCAGCAACTAATGAAAAACTGTTTTTT

v_gene: TRBV4-1
d_gene: .
j_gene: TRBJ2-3
abundance: .
CDR3aa: CASSQEAGRGLQRTSTDTQYF
CDR3nt: TGCGCCAGCAGCCAAGAAGCGGGCCGGGGCCTACAGCGCACTAGCACAGATACGCAGTATTTT

v_gene: TRBV12-3/TRBV12-4
d_gene: TRBD1
j_gene: TRBJ1-2
abundance: .
CDR3aa: CASTLNRGLGYTF
CDR3nt: TGTGCCAGCACCCTAAACAGGGGGCTCGGCTACACCTTC

v_gene: TRBV23-1
d_gene: .
j_gene: TRBJ1-5
abundance: .
CDR3aa: CASSHRRDSQPQHF
CDR3nt: TGCGCCAGCAGTCATCGGAGGGATAGTCAGCCCCAGCATTTT

v_gene: TRBV10-1
d_gene: TRBD2
j_gene: TRBJ2-7
abundance: .
CDR3aa: CASSETGLAGGPGEQYF
CDR3nt: TGCGCCAGCAGCGAAACGGGACTAGCGGGAGGGCCGGGCGAGCAGTACTTC

v_gene: TRBV4-1
d_gene: TRBD2
j_gene: TRBJ2-3
abundance: .
CDR3aa: CASSLQSPSGSSEDTQYF
CDR3nt: TGCGCCAGCAGCCTCCAGAGCCCTAGCGGGAGTAGTGAGGATACGCAGTATTTT

v_gene: TRBV27
d_gene: .
j_gene: TRBJ2-5
abundance: .
CDR3aa: CASSRLQGRETQYF
CDR3nt: TGTGCCAGCAGTCGCCTCCAGGGGAGAGAGACCCAGTACTTC

v_gene: TRBV5-1
d_gene: .
j_gene: TRBJ1-3
abundance: .
CDR3aa: CASSLEPSGNTIYF
CDR3nt: TGCGCCAGCAGCTTGGAGCCCTCTGGAAACACCATATATTTT

v_gene: TRBV6-2/TRBV6-3
d_gene: .
j_gene: TRBJ1-2
abundance: .
CDR3aa: CASSYGLNYGYTF
CDR3nt: TGTGCCAGCAGTTACGGGCTAAACTATGGCTACACCTTC

v_gene: TRBV4-1
d_gene: TRBD1
j_gene: TRBJ1-1
abundance: few
CDR3aa: CASSQRTGTTFF
CDR3nt: TGCGCCAGCAGCCAGCGGACAGGTACTACTTTCTTT

v_gene: TRBV5-1
d_gene: .
j_gene: TRBJ2-1
abundance: once
CDR3aa: CASSLGGTTDNEQFF
CDR3nt: TGCGCCAGCAGCTTGGGCGGGACGACTGACAATGAGCAGTTCTTC

v_gene: TRBV3-1/TRBV3-2
d_gene: .
j_gene: TRBJ2-3
abundance: once
CDR3aa: CASSQVYGVDTQYF
CDR3nt: TGTGCCAGCAGCCAGGTATATGGAGTAGATACGCAGTATTTT

v_gene: TRBV5-1
d_gene: TRBD1
j_gene: TRBJ1-2
abundance: .
CDR3aa: CASSMTGGYGYTF
CDR3nt: TGCGCCAGCAGCATGACAGGGGGCTATGGCTACACCTTC

v_gene: TRBV10-3
d_gene: .
j_gene: TRBJ1-3
abundance: .
CDR3aa: CALAGAGNTIYF
CDR3nt: TGTGCCCTCGCAGGGGCTGGAAACACCATATATTTT

v_gene: TRBV4-3
d_gene: .
j_gene: TRBJ2-3
abundance: .
CDR3aa: CASSQQGNADTQYF
CDR3nt: TGCGCCAGCAGCCAACAGGGGAACGCAGATACGCAGTATTTT

v_gene: TRBV24-1
d_gene: TRBD1
j_gene: TRBJ2-5
abundance: .
CDR3aa: CATSLGPGQGAWGGRETQYF
CDR3nt: TGTGCCACCAGCCTTGGACCGGGACAGGGGGCATGGGGGGGAAGAGAGACCCAGTACTTC

v_gene: TRBV7-9
d_gene: TRBD1
j_gene: TRBJ2-2
abundance: once
CDR3aa: CASSATGSNTGELFF
CDR3nt: TGTGCCAGCAGCGCGACAGGGTCGAACACCGGGGAGCTGTTTTTT

v_gene: TRBV28
d_gene: .
j_gene: TRBJ2-7
abundance: .
CDR3aa: CAVRAPTKAYEQYF
CDR3nt: TGTGCCGTCAGGGCCCCCACTAAAGCATACGAGCAGTACTTC

v_gene: TRBV4-3
d_gene: TRBD1
j_gene: TRBJ1-5
abundance: .
CDR3aa: CASSQDLSGGSQPQHF
CDR3nt: TGCGCCAGCAGCCAAGATCTGTCAGGGGGCAGTCAGCCCCAGCATTTT

v_gene: TRBV4-1
d_gene: .
j_gene: TRBJ1-3
abundance: many
CDR3aa: CASSQDPRQGLSSGNTIYF
CDR3nt: TGCGCCAGCAGCCAAGACCCCCGGCAGGGGCTTAGCTCTGGAAACACCATATATTTT

v_gene: TRBV18
d_gene: TRBD1
j_gene: TRBJ2-3
abundance: .
CDR3aa: CASSPGQGSTDTQYF
CDR3nt: TGTGCCAGCTCACCGGGACAGGGGAGCACAGATACGCAGTATTTT

v_gene: TRBV11-2
d_gene: .
j_gene: TRBJ1-5
abundance: .
CDR3aa: CASSLDRGYNQPQHF
CDR3nt: TGTGCCAGCAGCTTAGACCGGGGATATAATCAGCCCCAGCATTTT

v_gene: TRBV18
d_gene: TRBD1
j_gene: TRBJ2-5
abundance: .
CDR3aa: CASSPYSGGWETQYF
CDR3nt: TGTGCCAGCTCACCATACTCAGGGGGTTGGGAGACCCAGTACTTC

v_gene: TRBV7-2
d_gene: .
j_gene: TRBJ2-5
abundance: .
CDR3aa: CASSQGLGETQYF
CDR3nt: TGTGCCAGCAGCCAGGGACTCGGGGAGACCCAGTACTTC

v_gene: TRBV4-1
d_gene: .
j_gene: TRBJ1-1
abundance: .
CDR3aa: CASSQVMGDPLAFF
CDR3nt: TGCGCCAGCAGCCAAGTAATGGGAGACCCCCTGGCTTTCTTT

v_gene: TRBV6-5
d_gene: TRBD1
j_gene: TRBJ1-2
abundance: once
CDR3aa: CASSLTGQGGNYGYTF
CDR3nt: TGTGCCAGCAGTTTGACGGGACAGGGAGGAAACTATGGCTACACCTTC

v_gene: TRBV18
d_gene: .
j_gene: TRBJ2-3
abundance: .
CDR3aa: CASSPQHGGSTDTQYF
CDR3nt: TGTGCCAGCTCACCACAGCACGGGGGAAGCACAGATACGCAGTATTTT

v_gene: TRBV3-1/TRBV3-2
d_gene: .
j_gene: TRBJ2-5
abundance: .
CDR3aa: CASSQGGGGGAGTQYF
CDR3nt: TGTGCCAGCAGCCAAGGCGGCGGTGGCGGGGCGGGGACCCAGTACTTC

v_gene: TRBV19
d_gene: TRBD1
j_gene: TRBJ2-5
abundance: once
CDR3aa: CASRPGQNQETQYF
CDR3nt: TGTGCCAGTAGACCGGGACAGAATCAAGAGACCCAGTACTTC

v_gene: TRBV6-4
d_gene: TRBD1
j_gene: TRBJ1-1
abundance: .
CDR3aa: CASRIGTGGTEAFF
CDR3nt: TGTGCCAGCAGGATCGGTACAGGGGGCACTGAAGCTTTCTTT

v_gene: TRBV6-6
d_gene: TRBD1
j_gene: TRBJ1-2
abundance: many
CDR3aa: CASSYPGQANYGYTF
CDR3nt: TGTGCCAGCAGTTACCCTGGACAGGCAAACTATGGCTACACCTTC

v_gene: TRBV7-2
d_gene: .
j_gene: TRBJ2-2
abundance: .
CDR3aa: CASSLRFGTNTGELFF
CDR3nt: TGTGCCAGCAGCTTAAGATTCGGGACGAACACCGGGGAGCTGTTTTTT

v_gene: TRBV5-4
d_gene: .
j_gene: TRBJ2-5
abundance: .
CDR3aa: CASSLVRETQYF
CDR3nt: TGTGCCAGCAGCTTGGTGCGAGAGACCCAGTACTTC

v_gene: TRBV3-1/TRBV3-2
d_gene: TRBD1
j_gene: TRBJ1-5
abundance: .
CDR3aa: CASSQGQGAAQHF
CDR3nt: TGTGCCAGCAGCCAAGGACAGGGTGCGGCCCAGCATTTT

v_gene: TRBV25-1
d_gene: .
j_gene: TRBJ1-2
abundance: .
CDR3aa: CASSGDPRGYGYTF
CDR3nt: TGTGCCAGCAGTGGTGATCCACGGGGCTATGGCTACACCTTC

v_gene: TRBV6-2/TRBV6-3
d_gene: .
j_gene: TRBJ1-2
abundance: .
CDR3aa: CASSYEPSRGAYGYTF
CDR3nt: TGTGCCAGCAGTTATGAACCTTCCAGGGGAGCTTATGGCTACACCTTC

v_gene: TRBV6-2/TRBV6-3
d_gene: .
j_gene: TRBJ1-2
abundance: .
CDR3aa: CASSTPTIPGGYTF
CDR3nt: TGTGCCAGCAGTACACCGACAATTCCGGGGGGCTACACCTTC

v_gene: TRBV7-9
d_gene: .
j_gene: TRBJ2-2
abundance: .
CDR3aa: CASSLSVGALTGELFF
CDR3nt: TGTGCCAGCAGCCTCTCCGTAGGGGCGCTAACCGGGGAGCTGTTTTTT

v_gene: TRBV18
d_gene: .
j_gene: TRBJ1-2
abundance: .
CDR3aa: CASSPGTSNYGYTF
CDR3nt: TGTGCCAGCTCCCCCGGGACAAGTAACTATGGCTACACCTTC

v_gene: TRBV30
d_gene: .
j_gene: TRBJ1-4
abundance: .
CDR3aa: CAWAHPATRRFNEKLFF
CDR3nt: TGTGCCTGGGCCCACCCGGCCACCCGCAGGTTTAATGAAAAACTGTTTTTT

v_gene: TRBV11-3
d_gene: .
j_gene: TRBJ2-1
abundance: .
CDR3aa: CASSLAGGARNEQFF
CDR3nt: TGTGCCAGCAGCTTAGCGGGGGGCGCGCGGAATGAGCAGTTCTTC

v_gene: TRBV3-1/TRBV3-2
d_gene: .
j_gene: TRBJ1-1
abundance: few
CDR3aa: CASSYQGEAFF
CDR3nt: TGTGCCAGCAGCTACCAGGGTGAAGCTTTCTTT

v_gene: TRBV7-9
d_gene: TRBD1
j_gene: TRBJ1-2
abundance: .
CDR3aa: CASVLRTGDYGYTF
CDR3nt: TGTGCCAGCGTTCTTAGGACAGGGGACTATGGCTACACCTTC

v_gene: TRBV14
d_gene: .
j_gene: TRBJ1-2
abundance: .
CDR3aa: CASRQGGGYGYTF
CDR3nt: TGTGCCAGCAGACAGGGTGGTGGCTATGGCTACACCTTC

v_gene: TRBV10-3
d_gene: TRBD1
j_gene: TRBJ2-6
abundance: once
CDR3aa: CAATGTGPFSGANVLTF
CDR3nt: TGTGCCGCCACCGGGACAGGACCTTTCTCTGGGGCCAACGTCCTGACTTTC

v_gene: TRBV19
d_gene: TRBD1
j_gene: TRBJ2-2
abundance: few
CDR3aa: CASSKNGQVPGELFF
CDR3nt: TGTGCCAGTAGTAAAAATGGACAGGTCCCCGGGGAGCTGTTTTTT

v_gene: TRBV7-8
d_gene: TRBD2
j_gene: TRBJ2-1
abundance: .
CDR3aa: CASSPHRERGRNEQFF
CDR3nt: TGTGCCAGCAGCCCACACCGGGAGCGGGGGAGGAATGAGCAGTTCTTC

v_gene: TRBV7-2
d_gene: .
j_gene: TRBJ1-2
abundance: .
CDR3aa: CASSPQQQYGYTF
CDR3nt: TGTGCCAGCAGCCCCCAACAGCAGTATGGCTACACCTTC

v_gene: TRBV19
d_gene: .
j_gene: TRBJ2-7
abundance: few
CDR3aa: CASSSSSVSSYEQYF
CDR3nt: TGTGCCAGTAGTTCCTCTAGCGTTAGCTCCTACGAGCAGTACTTC

v_gene: TRBV24-1
d_gene: .
j_gene: TRBJ1-2
abundance: .
CDR3aa: CATSDSRLYGYTF
CDR3nt: TGTGCCACCAGTGATTCCCGACTGTATGGCTACACCTTC

v_gene: TRBV6-5
d_gene: TRBD1
j_gene: TRBJ2-2
abundance: once
CDR3aa: CASSFRQGRVRELFF
CDR3nt: TGTGCCAGCAGTTTCAGACAGGGAAGGGTTCGGGAGCTGTTTTTT

v_gene: TRBV11-2
d_gene: TRBD1
j_gene: TRBJ2-1
abundance: .
CDR3aa: CASSYATGGNEQFF
CDR3nt: TGTGCCAGCAGCTACGCGACAGGGGGAAATGAGCAGTTCTTC